This entry lists 18 T cell receptor beta chains sequenced from one sample in a study of cytomegalovirus exposure and HLA in healthy donors. Primers: 60 Vbeta forward and 13 Jbeta reverse. Profiled with immunoSEQ multiplex PCR; TCRdb holds only in-frame clones, not every one. The table has some 120,000 clones, around 77% seen once; the top ten hold 3.7%. The sample consisted of PBMCs. The receptors come from a human donor in good health.

This chain connects TRBV5-3 to TRBJ2-7; tentative D call: TRBD1 (6 bases). TRBV5-3 counts as an open reading frame of uncertain function. This CDR3 contains 14 residues. Trimming shortened V by 4 bases and J by 3 bases, and 14 bases separated the two germline ends. The CDR3 reads CARSPTGPLYEQYF. The CDR3 bases are TGTGCCAGAAGCCCTACAGGGCCTCTCTACGAGCAGTACTTC.

This clone has a handful of counts. This chain connects TRBV6-1 to TRBJ1-2; the D gene is possibly TRBD1 (6 bases). This CDR3 has 15 residues. Per germline, CDR1 MNHNS and CDR2 SASEGT. Trimming removed 10 bases from V and 2 bases from J, with 20 bases in between. The CDR3 DNA is TGTGCCACCGACCTTCGACAGGACAAGAACTATGGCTACACCTTC. Protein sequence: CATDLRQDKNYGYTF.

This rearrangement joins TRBV27 to TRBJ2-7; 7 bases match TRBD1. The V and J ends lost 6 bases and 0 bases, in that order; junction bases with no gene match: 8. The CDR3 totals 15 residues. Germline CDR1 and CDR2: MNHEY and SMNVEV (reference sequence). This chain's CDR3 is CASSFRTGSSYEQYF. CDR3 nucleotides: TGTGCCAGCAGCTTCAGGACAGGTAGCTCCTACGAGCAGTACTTC.

The chain is built from TRBV9 and TRBJ1-1, with D perhaps TRBD1 (6 bases). The germline V gene has CDR1 SGDLS and CDR2 YYNGEE. V was cut by 0 bases and J by 1 base, with 10 bases left in between. This CDR3 is built from 15 residues. CDR3 sequence (DNA): TGTGCCAGCAGCGTAGACCCACAGGGGAACACTGAAGCTTTCTTT. This translates into CASSVDPQGNTEAFF.

V is TRBV18 and J is TRBJ2-1; maybe TRBD1 (6 bases). V was cut by 0 bases and J by 7 bases, with 13 bases left in between. CDR1 and CDR2 (germline): KGHSH, LQKENI. The CDR3 sequence is 15 residues long. The CDR3 nucleotides read TGTGCCAGCTCACCACCGGCCCTGAGGGGGAATGAGCAGTTCTTC. Translated: CASSPPALRGNEQFF.

This clone appeared a single time. J is TRBJ2-2 and V is TRBV10-1, with 12 bases fitting TRBD2. V shed 6 bases and J 9 bases; nucleotides not matched to a gene: 8. The CDR3 runs 15 residues. Per germline, CDR1 WNHNN and CDR2 SYGVQD (reference sequence). The CDR3 bases are TGCGCCAGCAGCCTCCTAGCGGGAGGGGCCAGGGAGCTGTTTTTT. Translated, it gives CASSLLAGGARELFF.

This chain links TRBV5-5 with TRBJ2-3; D remains ambiguous. Germline V gives CDR1 SGHKS, CDR2 YYEKEE (reference sequence). The CDR3 is made up of 13 amino acids. Deletions cut 0 bases from V and 3 bases from J, with 5 bases between. In DNA form, the CDR3 reads TGTGCCAGCAGCTTGGTAAAAACAGATACGCAGTATTTT. Protein sequence: CASSLVKTDTQYF.

V is TRBV7-6 and J is TRBJ2-6, with 9 bases matching TRBD1. This CDR3 has 18 amino acids. Trimming took 2 bases from V and 2 from J; bases not matched to a gene: 7. Germline loops: CDR1 SGHVS, CDR2 FNYEAQ. The CDR3 DNA reads TGTGCCAGCAGCTTACGGGACAGGGCTCTCGCTGGGGCCAACGTCCTGACTTTC. Protein product: CASSLRDRALAGANVLTF. Variable domain in full (rest from reference TRBV7-6 and TRBJ2-6): GAGVSQSPRYKVTKRGQDVALRCDPISGHVSLYWYRQALGQGPEFLTYFNYEAQQDKSGLPNDRFSAERPEGSISTLTIQRTEQRDSAMYRCASSLRDRALAGANVLTFGAGSRLTVL.

The V call is TRBV6-5, the J call TRBJ1-4; D gene ambiguous. The germline V gene has CDR1 MNHEY and CDR2 SVGAGI. CDR3 length equals 16 residues. Between the trimmed V and J ends, which lost 0 bases and 0 bases, there was a span of 8 bases. The CDR3 bases are TGTGCCAGCAGTTACTCGTCAGGTGCAACTAATGAAAAACTGTTTTTT. It encodes CASSYSSGATNEKLFF.

This chain joins TRBV6-5 and TRBJ1-1; 8 bases are a match to TRBD1. Per the germline V gene, CDR1 is MNHEY and CDR2 is SVGAGI. J lost 5 bases, V lost 0 bases, and 5 bases had no gene match. The CDR3 sequence is 15 residues long. The CDR3 DNA follows: TGTGCCAGCAGTTACTCAAGGACAGGGTCGACTGAAGCTTTCTTT. This translates into CASSYSRTGSTEAFF.

The chain uses TRBV9 and TRBJ1-4, with D possibly matching TRBD1 (6 bases). The V gene lost 0 bases and the J gene lost 11 bases, with 26 bases spanning the gap. The CDR3 sequence is 18 residues long. Per germline, CDR1 SGDLS and CDR2 YYNGEE. DNA for the CDR3: TGTGCCAGCAGCGTAGAAGGGGGTGGGGGGGGCCAAGTTGTGAAACTGTTTTTT. Its protein product is CASSVEGGGGGQVVKLFF.

The chain employs TRBV19 and TRBJ1-1, with a possible D match to TRBD1 (6 bases). The CDR3 length is 16 residues. V lost 7 bases and J 3 bases, leaving 21 bases between the germline ends. Germline V gene data show CDR1 as LNHDA and CDR2 as SQIVND (reference sequence). CDR3 sequence reads: CASIGRQVQLDTEAFF. CDR3 bases: TGTGCCAGTATCGGAAGACAGGTTCAATTGGACACTGAAGCTTTCTTT.

The J gene is TRBJ1-2, the V gene TRBV6-1; the match to TRBD1 covers 9 bases. V shed 4 bases, J shed 4 bases, and the junction held 4 bases outside the gene matches. From germline, CDR1 is MNHNS and CDR2 SASEGT. The length of the CDR3 is 14 residues. The CDR3 is CASSADRGIYGYTF. For the CDR3, the DNA is TGTGCCAGCAGTGCTGACAGGGGGATCTATGGCTACACCTTC.

This sequence joins TRBV6-5 and TRBJ2-2; 7 nucleotides agree with TRBD1. Germline values: CDR1 MNHEY, CDR2 SVGAGI. CDR3 length equals 13 residues. Trimming at V came to 6 bases and at J to 7 bases, leaving 5 bases not matched to a gene. This chain's CDR3 is CASRTGTVGELFF. For the CDR3, the DNA is TGTGCCAGCAGGACAGGGACGGTCGGGGAGCTGTTTTTT.

The chain has TRBV2 and TRBJ2-1; TRBD1 is a possible D gene (5 bases). V dropped 7 bases and J dropped 5 bases, with 12 bases sitting between them. The CDR3 has 13 residues. Germline CDR1 is SNHLY and CDR2 is FYNNEI. CDR3: CASTVDSHNEQFF. The CDR3 bases are TGTGCCAGCACCGTTGACAGCCACAATGAGCAGTTCTTC. The whole variable domain, filled in from reference TRBV2 and TRBJ2-1, reads EPEVTQTPSHQVTQMGQEVILRCVPISNHLYFYWYRQILGQKVEFLVSFYNNEISEKSEIFDDQFSVERPDGSNFTLKIRSTKLEDSAMYFCASTVDSHNEQFFGPGTRLTVL.

This chain connects TRBV11-3 to TRBJ1-1; TRBD1 matches at 8 bases. Germline CDR1 reads SGHNT; CDR2 reads YENEEA. The CDR3 length is 14 residues. With V trimmed by 5 bases and J by 2 bases, 4 bases remained unmatched. CDR3 protein: CASSPTGANTEAFF. CDR3 in DNA: TGTGCCAGCAGCCCGACAGGGGCTAACACTGAAGCTTTCTTT.

In DNA form, the CDR3 reads TGTGCCAGCAGTTTGGCCCCTAGCGGGCCCTACGAGCAGTACTTC. Protein: CASSLAPSGPYEQYF. The chain couples TRBV27 to TRBJ2-7, with 8 bases identical to TRBD2. Germline CDR1 MNHEY, CDR2 SMNVEV (reference sequence). J gave up 2 bases and V 3 bases, and 6 bases lay outside the gene matches. The CDR3 contains 15 residues.

The genes are TRBV11-2 and TRBJ1-2; a weak D match, TRBD1 (6 bases). Between the trimmed V and J ends, which lost 0 bases and 8 bases, there was a span of 10 bases. CDR1 SGHAT and CDR2 FQNNGV come from the germline V gene. The CDR3 sequence is 13 residues long. The CDR3 spells CASSLEGANGYTF. The CDR3 bases are TGTGCCAGCAGCTTAGAGGGGGCGAACGGCTACACCTTC. The variable domain in full, with the rest retrieved from reference TRBV11-2 and TRBJ1-2, is EAGVAQSPRYKIIEKRQSVAFWCNPISGHATLYWYQQILGQGPKLLIQFQNNGVVDDSQLPKDRFSAERLKGVDSTLKIQPAKLEDSAVYLCASSLEGANGYTFGSGTRLTVV.